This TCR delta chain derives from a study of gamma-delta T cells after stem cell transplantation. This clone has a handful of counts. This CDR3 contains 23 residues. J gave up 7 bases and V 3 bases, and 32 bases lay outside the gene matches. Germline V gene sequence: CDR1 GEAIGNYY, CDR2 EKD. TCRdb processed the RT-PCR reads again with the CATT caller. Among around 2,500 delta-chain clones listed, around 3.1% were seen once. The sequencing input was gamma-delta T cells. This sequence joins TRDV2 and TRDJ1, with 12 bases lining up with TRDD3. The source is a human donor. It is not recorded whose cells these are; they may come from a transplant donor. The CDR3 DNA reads TGTGCCTGTGACGACCTTCCTACTCAAGGCTTACTGGGGGATACAGAAGGGACGGGTAAACTCATCTTT. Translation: CACDDLPTQGLLGDTEGTGKLIF.